Reported below is one T cell receptor beta chain. This entry belongs to a study of patients and donors after allogeneic stem cell transplantation. This CDR3 spans 15 amino acids. V lost 3 bases and J 2 bases, leaving 14 bases between the germline ends. Germline V gene lookup returns CDR1 DFQATT and CDR2 SNEGSKA (reference sequence). TCRdb reprocessed the RT-PCR reads with MiXCR, giving one entry per CDR3 protein. The sample holds about a million distinct CDR3 sequences, roughly 18% seen once. What was sequenced was blood, either unsorted or a sorted T cell fraction (not recorded which). This chain connects TRBV20-1 to TRBJ2-1; perhaps TRBD2 as D (5 bases). The TCR originated in a human donor who was either an allogeneic HSCT recipient or a stem cell or donor lymphocyte infusion donor (not recorded which). It is not recorded whose cells these are; they may come from a transplant donor. The CDR3 protein is CSASRAAQPYNEQFF. Here the CDR3 DNA reads TGCAGTGCTAGCAGAGCGGCGCAGCCCTACAATGAGCAGTTCTTC.